A selection of T cell receptor beta chains follows, all from one sample in a study of blood T cell repertoires in COVID-19. TCRdb keeps only in-frame clones here, not all; method: immunoSEQ multiplex PCR. The data contain more than 90,000 clones, about 85% of them singletons. The sample consisted of peripheral blood. These receptors all come from a human donor in a cohort sampled during active COVID-19. The CDR3 runs from the conserved cysteine through the conserved F or W. The D gene is left open where the match is weak. Clone size is not always given. Where it is, it says once, few, many or a class for expanded clones.

cdr3_length	v_call	j_call	clone_size	d_call	cdr3_aa	cdr3_nt
14	TRBV10-3	TRBJ1-5	-	-	CAISSGQGNQPQHF	TGTGCCATCAGTTCCGGTCAGGGGAATCAGCCCCAGCATTTT
18	TRBV4-2	TRBJ2-3	-	TRBD1	CASSQDRFRDRVTDTQYF	TGTGCCAGCAGCCAAGATCGATTTAGGGACAGAGTCACAGATACGCAGTATTTT
15	TRBV5-1	TRBJ1-2	-	-	CASRHRDTFNYGYTF	TGCGCCAGCAGACACCGGGACACCTTTAACTATGGCTACACCTTC
16	TRBV6-5	TRBJ1-1	-	TRBD1	CASSSGGTGPYTEAFF	TGTGCCAGCAGTTCCGGGGGGACAGGGCCTTACACTGAAGCTTTCTTT
14	TRBV6-5	TRBJ2-5	-	-	CASSVQLARETQYF	TGTGCCAGCAGCGTCCAACTAGCCCGAGAGACCCAGTACTTC
12	TRBV28	TRBJ1-5	-	-	CASMKRNQPQHF	TGTGCCAGCATGAAGAGGAATCAGCCCCAGCATTTT
16	TRBV28	TRBJ2-3	-	TRBD2	CASSLDGLAGPDTQYF	TGTGCCAGCAGTCTAGATGGACTAGCGGGACCAGATACGCAGTATTTT
13	TRBV27	TRBJ2-1	-	-	CASSSGTSGEQFF	TGTGCCAGCAGTTCTGGGACTTCGGGAGAGCAGTTCTTC
15	TRBV18	TRBJ1-4	-	TRBD1	CASSLTGQGAEKLFF	TGTGCCAGCTCACTAACGGGACAGGGGGCTGAAAAACTGTTTTTT
14	TRBV7-9	TRBJ1-1	-	TRBD1	CASSLQGRGTEAFF	TGTGCCAGCAGCCTACAGGGGAGAGGCACTGAAGCTTTCTTT
13	TRBV15	TRBJ1-2	-	-	CATSRDLSDGYTF	TGTGCCACCAGCAGAGATCTAAGCGATGGCTACACCTTC
15	TRBV9	TRBJ2-7	-	TRBD2	CASSVVSGGPYEQYF	TGTGCCAGCAGCGTAGTCTCGGGAGGGCCTTACGAGCAGTACTTC
16	TRBV5-1	TRBJ2-3	-	TRBD2	CASIRGTSGIGDTQYF	TGCGCCAGCATCCGGGGGACTAGCGGGATAGGAGATACGCAGTATTTT
14	TRBV19	TRBJ2-5	once	-	CASSGARGQETQYF	TGTGCCAGTAGTGGGGCCAGGGGCCAAGAGACCCAGTACTTC
13	TRBV7-7	TRBJ1-4	-	TRBD1	CASAPGTGEKMFF	TGTGCTAGCGCACCCGGGACAGGCGAAAAAATGTTTTTT
16	TRBV11-2	TRBJ1-3	-	-	CASSLGVGGSGNTIYF	TGTGCCAGCAGCTTAGGGGTAGGGGGTTCTGGAAACACCATATATTTT
11	TRBV6-2/TRBV6-3	TRBJ1-1	-	TRBD1	CASSRTGEAFF	TGTGCCAGCAGCAGGACAGGGGAAGCTTTCTTT
17	TRBV21-1	TRBJ1-3	-	-	CASSKVNTGSSGNTIYF	TGTGCCAGCAGCAAAGTGAACACAGGGAGCTCTGGAAACACCATATATTTT
15	TRBV28	TRBJ2-7	-	TRBD2	CASSSTSGTRYEQYF	TGTGCCAGCAGTTCAACCTCCGGGACTAGATACGAGCAGTACTTC
17	TRBV29-1	TRBJ2-1	-	TRBD2	CSVERGLAGGPHNEQFF	TGCAGCGTTGAGAGGGGACTAGCGGGAGGGCCCCACAATGAGCAGTTCTTC
15	TRBV18	TRBJ2-5	-	-	CASSPLRDNQETQYF	TGTGCCAGCTCACCACTCCGGGACAACCAAGAGACCCAGTACTTC
16	TRBV5-1	TRBJ2-3	-	TRBD2	CASSAQRGLGTDTQYF	TGCGCCAGCAGCGCCCAGCGGGGGTTGGGCACAGATACGCAGTATTTT
17	TRBV5-1	TRBJ2-7	few	TRBD2	CASRRGLAGASSYEQYF	TGCGCCAGCAGGCGGGGACTAGCGGGGGCGAGCTCCTACGAGCAGTACTTC
14	TRBV11-3	TRBJ2-5	once	-	CASSLDRVRETQYF	TGTGCCAGCAGCTTAGATCGTGTGCGGGAGACCCAGTACTTC
16	TRBV28	TRBJ2-3	once	TRBD2	CASSLRASGMPDTQYF	TGTGCCAGCAGTTTACGGGCTAGCGGGATGCCAGATACGCAGTATTTT
13	TRBV5-1	TRBJ2-5	once	-	CASSLRVQETQYF	TGCGCCAGCAGCTTGCGGGTTCAAGAGACCCAGTACTTC
14	TRBV18	TRBJ1-4	-	-	CASSPSSPNEKLFF	TGTGCCAGCTCACCATCGTCTCCTAATGAAAAACTGTTTTTT
13	TRBV6-6	TRBJ2-3	-	TRBD2	CASMTSGTDTQYF	TGTGCCAGCATGACTAGCGGAACAGATACGCAGTATTTT
14	TRBV19	TRBJ1-3	-	-	CASSMRLSGNTIYF	TGTGCCAGTAGTATGAGGCTCTCTGGAAACACCATATATTTT
17	TRBV5-5	TRBJ2-5	-	-	CASSLELFSGERETQYF	TGTGCCAGCAGCTTGGAATTGTTTTCGGGGGAGCGGGAGACCCAGTACTTC
15	TRBV6-5	TRBJ2-5	-	TRBD2	CASSPGTSVQETQYF	TGTGCCAGCAGCCCCGGGACTAGCGTTCAAGAGACCCAGTACTTC
16	TRBV9	TRBJ2-7	-	TRBD2	CASSAGTSGGDYEQYF	TGTGCCAGCAGCGCCGGGACTAGCGGGGGGGACTACGAGCAGTACTTC
11	TRBV29-1	TRBJ2-7	-	TRBD2	CSAWGGHEQYF	TGCAGCGCCTGGGGGGGACACGAGCAGTACTTC
15	TRBV19	TRBJ1-2	-	TRBD1	CASSIGGQGNYGYTF	TGTGCCAGTAGTATAGGGGGACAGGGGAACTATGGCTACACCTTC
13	TRBV3-1/TRBV3-2	TRBJ1-6	-	TRBD1	CAARQGQNSPLHF	TGTGCCGCACGACAGGGACAAAATTCACCCCTCCACTTT